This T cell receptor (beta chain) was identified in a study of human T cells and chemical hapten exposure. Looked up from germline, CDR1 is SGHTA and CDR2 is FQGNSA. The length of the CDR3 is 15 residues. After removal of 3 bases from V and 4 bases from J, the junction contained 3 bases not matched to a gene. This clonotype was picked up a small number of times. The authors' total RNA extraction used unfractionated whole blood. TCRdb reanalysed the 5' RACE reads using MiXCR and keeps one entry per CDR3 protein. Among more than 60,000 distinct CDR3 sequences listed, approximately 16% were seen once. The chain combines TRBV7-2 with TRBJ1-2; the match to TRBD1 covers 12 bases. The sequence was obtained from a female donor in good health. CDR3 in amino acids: CASSFGTGGFYGYTF. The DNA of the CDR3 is TGTGCCAGCAGCTTTGGGACAGGGGGCTTCTATGGCTACACCTTC.